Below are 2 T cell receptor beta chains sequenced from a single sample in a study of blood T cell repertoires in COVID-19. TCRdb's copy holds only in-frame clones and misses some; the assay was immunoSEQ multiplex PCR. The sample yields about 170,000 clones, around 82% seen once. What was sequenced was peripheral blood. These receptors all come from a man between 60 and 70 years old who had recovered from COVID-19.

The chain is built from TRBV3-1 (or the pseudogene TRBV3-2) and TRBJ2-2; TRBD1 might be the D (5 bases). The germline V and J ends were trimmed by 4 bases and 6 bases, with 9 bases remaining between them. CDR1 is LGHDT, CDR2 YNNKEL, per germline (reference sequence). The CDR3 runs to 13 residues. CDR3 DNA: TGTGCCAGCAGCCCTAGGGGCGCCGGGGAGCTGTTTTTT. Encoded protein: CASSPRGAGELFF.

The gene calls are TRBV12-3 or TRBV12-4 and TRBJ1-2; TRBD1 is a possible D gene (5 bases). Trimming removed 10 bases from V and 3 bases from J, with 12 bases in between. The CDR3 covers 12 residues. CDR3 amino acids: CATQTGDYGYTF. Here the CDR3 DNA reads TGTGCCACCCAGACGGGGGACTATGGCTACACCTTC.